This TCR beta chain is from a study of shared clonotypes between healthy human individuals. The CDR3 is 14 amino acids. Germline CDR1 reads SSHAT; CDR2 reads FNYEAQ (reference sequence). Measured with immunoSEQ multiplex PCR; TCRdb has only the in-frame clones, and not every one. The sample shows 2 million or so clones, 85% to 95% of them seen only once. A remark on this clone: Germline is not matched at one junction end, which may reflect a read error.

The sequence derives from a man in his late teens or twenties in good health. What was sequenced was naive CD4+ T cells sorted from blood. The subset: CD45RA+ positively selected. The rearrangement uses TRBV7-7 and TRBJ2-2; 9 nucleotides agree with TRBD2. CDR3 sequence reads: CASSTGLAAGELFF. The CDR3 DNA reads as TGTGCTAGCAGCACGGGACTAGCCGCCGGGGAGCTGTTTTTT.